This T cell receptor (beta chain) was captured by sequencing in a study of cytomegalovirus exposure and HLA in healthy donors. Points from the study as a whole: The only immune exposure information that was available was CMV serostatus. While the bulk of TCR sequences proved rare, some public TCRs turned up in many donors. An apparent linkage of common viral pathogens to several of the most significant clusters emerged in a later analysis. A later analysis found most CMV-associated TCR beta chains apparently HLA-restricted.

Trimming took off 1 base at V and 2 bases at J, with 14 bases between the two ends. This CDR3 contains 16 residues. Germline lookup yields CDR1 MNHEY and CDR2 SMNVEV (reference sequence). PCR was performed using 60 Vbeta and 13 Jbeta primers. The assay was immunoSEQ multiplex PCR, and TCRdb's table has in-frame clones only and misses some. This table holds about 130,000 clones, around 83% found once. This clone was counted once. The antigen remains undetermined. The genes are TRBV27 and TRBJ1-2; a weak D match, TRBD1 (6 bases). What was sequenced was PBMCs. The sequence came from a girl aged 2-10 years in good health and CMV-seronegative. CDR3 in DNA: TGTGCCAGCAGTTTATTCCCCCCAGGGGTGAACTATGGCTACACCTTC. It specifies CASSLFPPGVNYGYTF.